The rows below give T cell receptor beta chains drawn from one sample of a study of response to subunit inactivated influenza vaccine. TCRdb re-derived calls from the RT-PCR reads in MiXCR, one entry per CDR3 protein. This sample has 500,000 to 600,000 distinct CDR3 sequences, with less than 8% found just once. This specimen was PBMCs from blood, taken 23 months after vaccination. The receptors were gathered from a man in his fifties or sixties who received an inactivated influenza vaccine. The CDR3 runs from the conserved cysteine through the conserved F or W. Each record gives: CDR3 protein, CDR3 DNA, J gene, D gene, clone size, V gene. A D gene is named only where the DNA matches it firmly. Clone size is given for some rows only: seen once, a few or many times, or a class if the clone is expanded.

CDR3: CASSGTGPNSPLHF
DNA: TGTGCCAGCAGCGGGACAGGGCCCAATTCACCCCTCCACTTT
J: TRBJ1-6
D: TRBD1
size: NA
V: TRBV2

CDR3: CASSQEGGHTEAFF
DNA: TGCGCCAGCAGCCAAGAGGGGGGGCACACTGAAGCTTTCTTT
J: TRBJ1-1
D: NA
size: NA
V: TRBV4-3

CDR3: CSVVSPSGLYGNTIYF
DNA: TGCAGCGTTGTTAGCCCGAGCGGGTTGTATGGAAACACCATATATTTT
J: TRBJ1-3
D: NA
size: few
V: TRBV29-1

CDR3: CASSLRGESQPQHF
DNA: TGTGCCAGCAGTCTAAGAGGGGAGAGTCAGCCCCAGCATTTT
J: TRBJ1-5
D: NA
size: few
V: TRBV2

CDR3: CASSIGGYNEQFF
DNA: TGTGCCAGCAGCATCGGGGGATACAATGAGCAGTTCTTC
J: TRBJ2-1
D: NA
size: few
V: TRBV11-3

CDR3: CASSLFREEAGEQFF
DNA: TGCGCCAGCAGCTTGTTCAGGGAAGAGGCGGGTGAGCAGTTCTTC
J: TRBJ2-1
D: NA
size: few
V: TRBV5-1

CDR3: CASSPPAGGEEKLFF
DNA: TGTGCCAGCTCACCACCCGCCGGTGGAGAAGAAAAACTGTTTTTT
J: TRBJ1-4
D: NA
size: few
V: TRBV18

CDR3: CASSDMTGRSEQYF
DNA: TGCGCCAGCAGCGACATGACAGGGCGAAGCGAGCAGTACTTC
J: TRBJ2-7
D: TRBD1
size: few
V: TRBV5-1

CDR3: CASSQERNEQFF
DNA: TGTGCCAGCAGCCAAGAAAGGAATGAGCAGTTCTTC
J: TRBJ2-1
D: NA
size: many
V: TRBV4-2

CDR3: CASHPSLGQTQYF
DNA: TGCGCCAGCCATCCTTCCTTGGGACAGACCCAGTACTTC
J: TRBJ2-5
D: NA
size: many
V: TRBV5-1

CDR3: CASSLASGGAINEQFF
DNA: TGTGCCAGCAGCTTGGCAAGCGGGGGGGCCATCAATGAGCAGTTCTTC
J: TRBJ2-1
D: TRBD2
size: few
V: TRBV5-4

CDR3: CASRPGQGNSPLHF
DNA: TGTGCCAGCAGGCCGGGACAGGGTAATTCACCCCTCCACTTT
J: TRBJ1-6
D: TRBD1
size: many
V: TRBV6-1

CDR3: CASSLTFYTDTQYF
DNA: TGTGCCAGCAGCCTAACCTTCTACACAGATACGCAGTATTTT
J: TRBJ2-3
D: NA
size: NA
V: TRBV11-2

CDR3: CASGPGNYQPQHF
DNA: TGCGCCAGCGGTCCCGGTAATTACCAGCCCCAGCATTTT
J: TRBJ1-5
D: NA
size: NA
V: TRBV10-2

CDR3: CASSLRTSGAYEQYF
DNA: TGCGCCAGCAGCTTGCGGACTAGCGGGGCCTACGAGCAGTACTTC
J: TRBJ2-7
D: TRBD2
size: many
V: TRBV5-1

CDR3: CAISGTGSGEQYF
DNA: TGTGCCATCAGTGGGACAGGGTCAGGCGAGCAGTACTTC
J: TRBJ2-7
D: TRBD1
size: few
V: TRBV10-3

CDR3: CASSYGVNEQFF
DNA: TGTGCCAGCAGTTACGGAGTGAATGAGCAGTTCTTC
J: TRBJ2-1
D: NA
size: many
V: TRBV6-5

CDR3: CASQGADTEAFF
DNA: TGTGCCAGCCAGGGGGCAGACACTGAAGCTTTCTTT
J: TRBJ1-1
D: TRBD1
size: many
V: TRBV7-9

CDR3: CASSLRGSGASTDTQYF
DNA: TGTGCCAGCAGCTTAAGGGGTAGCGGTGCTAGCACAGATACGCAGTATTTT
J: TRBJ2-3
D: NA
size: few
V: TRBV7-6

CDR3: CATSRPTEVEKLFF
DNA: TGTGCCACCAGCAGGCCTACCGAGGTTGAAAAACTGTTTTTT
J: TRBJ1-4
D: NA
size: many
V: TRBV15

CDR3: CASSLSLAGGADTQYF
DNA: TGTGCCAGCAGCTTGTCGCTAGCTGGTGGGGCAGATACGCAGTATTTT
J: TRBJ2-3
D: NA
size: NA
V: TRBV5-5

CDR3: CASRTGLWQFF
DNA: TGTGCCAGCAGGACTGGGCTCTGGCAGTTCTTC
J: TRBJ2-1
D: NA
size: NA
V: TRBV2

CDR3: CSAREPQGYQPQHF
DNA: TGCAGTGCTAGAGAGCCACAGGGTTATCAGCCCCAGCATTTT
J: TRBJ1-5
D: NA
size: few
V: TRBV20-1

CDR3: CATSDGLAGPTSTDTQYF
DNA: TGTGCCACCAGCGATGGACTAGCGGGACCTACTAGCACAGATACGCAGTATTTT
J: TRBJ2-3
D: TRBD2
size: few
V: TRBV24-1

CDR3: CASSIWSGTGELFF
DNA: TGTGCCAGTAGTATTTGGAGTGGCACCGGGGAGCTGTTTTTT
J: TRBJ2-2
D: NA
size: few
V: TRBV19

CDR3: CATSDADSRETQYF
DNA: TGTGCCACCAGTGATGCGGACAGTCGGGAGACCCAGTACTTC
J: TRBJ2-5
D: NA
size: NA
V: TRBV24-1

CDR3: CASSLVGTGRYNEQFF
DNA: TGTGCCAGCAGCTTAGTGGGGACAGGTCGCTACAATGAGCAGTTCTTC
J: TRBJ2-1
D: TRBD1
size: few
V: TRBV7-2

CDR3: CASSQVASGHTDTQYF
DNA: TGTGCCAGCAGCCAAGTTGCTAGCGGGCACACAGATACGCAGTATTTT
J: TRBJ2-3
D: TRBD2
size: few
V: TRBV3-1

CDR3: CSARDGQGGATEAFF
DNA: TGCAGTGCTAGAGATGGACAAGGGGGCGCCACTGAAGCTTTCTTT
J: TRBJ1-1
D: TRBD1
size: few
V: TRBV20-1

CDR3: CASSWEGNTGELFF
DNA: TGTGCCAGCAGTTGGGAGGGGAACACCGGGGAGCTGTTTTTT
J: TRBJ2-2
D: TRBD2
size: NA
V: TRBV12-3/TRBV12-4

CDR3: CASSSPGVRGYTF
DNA: TGTGCCAGCAGTTCTCCGGGGGTGCGCGGCTACACCTTC
J: TRBJ1-2
D: NA
size: few
V: TRBV6-5

CDR3: CSADPGATNEKLFF
DNA: TGCAGTGCTGATCCGGGCGCAACTAATGAAAAACTGTTTTTT
J: TRBJ1-4
D: NA
size: few
V: TRBV20-1

CDR3: CASRWPLAGDFQETQYF
DNA: TGCGCCAGCAGATGGCCACTAGCGGGGGACTTCCAAGAGACCCAGTACTTC
J: TRBJ2-5
D: TRBD2
size: few
V: TRBV5-1

CDR3: CASSLFRLSETQYF
DNA: TGTGCCAGCAGCTTATTTAGACTCTCAGAGACCCAGTACTTC
J: TRBJ2-5
D: NA
size: many
V: TRBV7-2

CDR3: CASTVGAGSSYNEQFF
DNA: TGCGCCAGCACGGTCGGGGCCGGTAGCTCCTACAATGAGCAGTTCTTC
J: TRBJ2-1
D: NA
size: few
V: TRBV5-1

CDR3: CASSSLDSNYEQYF
DNA: TGTGCCAGCAGTTCCCTCGACAGTAACTACGAGCAGTACTTC
J: TRBJ2-7
D: NA
size: many
V: TRBV27

CDR3: CASSRSGTGETQYF
DNA: TGTGCCAGCAGCCGATCGGGGACGGGAGAGACCCAGTACTTC
J: TRBJ2-5
D: NA
size: NA
V: TRBV9

CDR3: CASSPEGGRSYNEQFF
DNA: TGTGCCAGCAGTCCCGAGGGCGGGAGGTCCTACAATGAGCAGTTCTTC
J: TRBJ2-1
D: TRBD2
size: NA
V: TRBV3-1

CDR3: CASSPREARSEKLFF
DNA: TGTGCCAGCAGTCCCCGGGAGGCGCGATCTGAAAAACTGTTTTTT
J: TRBJ1-4
D: NA
size: few
V: TRBV27

CDR3: CASSRRQGTTEQFF
DNA: TGTGCCAGCAGCCGTAGACAGGGTACTACTGAGCAGTTCTTC
J: TRBJ2-1
D: TRBD1
size: many
V: TRBV7-2

CDR3: CASIRTASSYEQYF
DNA: TGTGCCAGCATCAGGACAGCGAGCTCCTACGAGCAGTACTTC
J: TRBJ2-7
D: NA
size: NA
V: TRBV6-2/TRBV6-3

CDR3: CSAKEGGNPEAFF
DNA: TGCAGTGCAAAAGAAGGAGGAAACCCTGAAGCTTTCTTT
J: TRBJ1-1
D: NA
size: many
V: TRBV20-1

CDR3: CASSAPGQGIYEQFF
DNA: TGTGCCAGCAGCGCGCCGGGACAGGGAATATATGAGCAGTTCTTC
J: TRBJ2-1
D: TRBD1
size: NA
V: TRBV7-3

CDR3: CAISAGGVSYNSPLHF
DNA: TGTGCCATCAGTGCGGGCGGGGTGTCCTATAATTCACCCCTCCACTTT
J: TRBJ1-6
D: NA
size: few
V: TRBV10-3

CDR3: CASSQRPGPYGYTF
DNA: TGTGCCAGCAGCCAACGCCCGGGGCCCTATGGCTACACCTTC
J: TRBJ1-2
D: NA
size: NA
V: TRBV4-2

CDR3: CASSQDAGGVLANYGYTF
DNA: TGCGCCAGCAGCCAAGATGCGGGAGGGGTGTTGGCTAACTATGGCTACACCTTC
J: TRBJ1-2
D: NA
size: NA
V: TRBV4-3

CDR3: CSLPGQGNTEAFF
DNA: TGCAGTCTACCGGGACAGGGCAACACTGAAGCTTTCTTT
J: TRBJ1-1
D: TRBD1
size: NA
V: TRBV20-1

CDR3: CASSLEFGGGPRYF
DNA: TGCGCCAGCAGCTTGGAGTTCGGGGGGGGACCTCGGTACTTC
J: TRBJ2-7
D: TRBD2
size: NA
V: TRBV5-1

CDR3: CASSSWTEQTDTQYF
DNA: TGTGCCAGCAGTTCTTGGACAGAACAAACAGATACGCAGTATTTT
J: TRBJ2-3
D: NA
size: many
V: TRBV6-5

CDR3: CASSLLQGNGQPQHF
DNA: TGTGCCAGTAGTTTGTTGCAGGGGAACGGTCAGCCCCAGCATTTT
J: TRBJ1-5
D: NA
size: few
V: TRBV19

CDR3: CASSPGLTQHTEAFF
DNA: TGTGCCAGCAGTCCCGGGCTAACTCAGCACACTGAAGCTTTCTTT
J: TRBJ1-1
D: NA
size: few
V: TRBV28

CDR3: CATAGGTYNEQFF
DNA: TGTGCCACCGCAGGGGGCACCTACAATGAGCAGTTCTTC
J: TRBJ2-1
D: TRBD1
size: few
V: TRBV6-6

CDR3: CASSERGLMGNEQFF
DNA: TGTGCCAGCAGCGAAAGGGGGTTGATGGGCAATGAGCAGTTCTTC
J: TRBJ2-1
D: NA
size: many
V: TRBV7-2

CDR3: CATSSDRGGETQYF
DNA: TGTGCCACCAGTTCGGACAGGGGCGGGGAGACCCAGTACTTC
J: TRBJ2-5
D: TRBD1
size: many
V: TRBV24-1

CDR3: CASLKLRDTHKGYTF
DNA: TGTGCCAGCCTCAAACTCCGGGACACCCACAAGGGCTACACCTTC
J: TRBJ1-2
D: NA
size: NA
V: TRBV6-1

CDR3: CSPRSGRVNTEAFF
DNA: TGCAGCCCACGGTCCGGGCGGGTGAACACTGAAGCTTTCTTT
J: TRBJ1-1
D: NA
size: few
V: TRBV20-1

CDR3: CSVDTGTATEAFF
DNA: TGCAGCGTTGACACCGGGACAGCCACTGAAGCTTTCTTT
J: TRBJ1-1
D: TRBD1
size: NA
V: TRBV29-1

CDR3: CSARGLAGGYETQYF
DNA: TGCAGTGCTAGAGGGTTGGCAGGGGGCTACGAGACCCAGTACTTC
J: TRBJ2-5
D: TRBD1
size: few
V: TRBV20-1